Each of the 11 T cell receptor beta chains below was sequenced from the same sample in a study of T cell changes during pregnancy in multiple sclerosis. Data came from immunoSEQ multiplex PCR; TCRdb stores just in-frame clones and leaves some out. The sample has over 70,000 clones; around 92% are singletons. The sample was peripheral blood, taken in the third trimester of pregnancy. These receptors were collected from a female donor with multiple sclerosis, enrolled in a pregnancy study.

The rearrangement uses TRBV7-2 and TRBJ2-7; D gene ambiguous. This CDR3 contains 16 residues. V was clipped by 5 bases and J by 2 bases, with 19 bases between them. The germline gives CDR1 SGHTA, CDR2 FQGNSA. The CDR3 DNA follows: TGTGCCAGCAGCCCTCAAAGTGGGCAGGTCACCTACGAGCAGTACTTC. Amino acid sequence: CASSPQSGQVTYEQYF.

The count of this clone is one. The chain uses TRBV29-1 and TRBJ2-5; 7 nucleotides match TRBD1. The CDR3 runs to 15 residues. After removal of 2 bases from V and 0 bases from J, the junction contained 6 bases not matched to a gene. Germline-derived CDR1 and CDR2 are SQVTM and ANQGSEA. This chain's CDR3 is CSVEKGTVYQETQYF. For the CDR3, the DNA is TGCAGCGTTGAAAAAGGGACAGTGTACCAAGAGACCCAGTACTTC.

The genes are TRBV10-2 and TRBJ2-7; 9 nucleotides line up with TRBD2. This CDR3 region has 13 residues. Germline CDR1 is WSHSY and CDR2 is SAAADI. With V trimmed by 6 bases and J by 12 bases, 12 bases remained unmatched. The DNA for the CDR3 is TGCGCCAGCAGCGAGCGGGAGGTGGGGGGAGGGTACTTC. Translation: CASSEREVGGGYF.

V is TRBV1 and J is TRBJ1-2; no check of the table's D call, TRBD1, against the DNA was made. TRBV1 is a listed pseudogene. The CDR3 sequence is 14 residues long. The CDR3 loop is CTSSLRGFDYGYTF. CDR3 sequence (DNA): TGCACCAGCAGTCTCAGGGGCTTTGACTATGGCTACACCTTC.

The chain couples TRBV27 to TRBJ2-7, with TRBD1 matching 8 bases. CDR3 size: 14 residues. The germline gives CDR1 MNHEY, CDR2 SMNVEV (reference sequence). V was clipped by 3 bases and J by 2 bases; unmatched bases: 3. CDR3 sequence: CASSFSQGAYEQYF. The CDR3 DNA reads TGTGCCAGCAGTTTTTCACAGGGGGCCTACGAGCAGTACTTC.

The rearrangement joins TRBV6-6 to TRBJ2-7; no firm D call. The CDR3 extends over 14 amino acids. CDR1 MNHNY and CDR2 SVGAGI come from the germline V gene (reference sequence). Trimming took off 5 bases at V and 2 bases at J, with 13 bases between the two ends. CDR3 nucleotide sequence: TGTGCCAGCAGTCACCCTATTAGTCCCTACGAGCAGTACTTC. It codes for CASSHPISPYEQYF.

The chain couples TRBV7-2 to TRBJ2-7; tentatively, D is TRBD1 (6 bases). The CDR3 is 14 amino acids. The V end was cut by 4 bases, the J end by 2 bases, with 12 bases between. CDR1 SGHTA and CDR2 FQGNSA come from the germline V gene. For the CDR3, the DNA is TGTGCCAGCAGCTCCTTCAGGGGCCCCTACGAGCAGTACTTC. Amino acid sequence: CASSSFRGPYEQYF.

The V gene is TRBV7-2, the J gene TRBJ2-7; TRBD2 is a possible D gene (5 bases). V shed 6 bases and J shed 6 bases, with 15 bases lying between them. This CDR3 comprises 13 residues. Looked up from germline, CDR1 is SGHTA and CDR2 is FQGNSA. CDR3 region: CASRETSGSEQYF. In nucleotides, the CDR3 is TGTGCCAGCAGGGAAACTAGTGGCAGCGAGCAGTACTTC. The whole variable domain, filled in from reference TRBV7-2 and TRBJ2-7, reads GAGVSQSPSNKVTEKGKDVELRCDPISGHTALYWYRQSLGQGLEFLIYFQGNSAPDKSGLPSDRFSAERTGGSVSTLTIQRTQQEDSAVYLCASRETSGSEQYFGPGTRLTVT.

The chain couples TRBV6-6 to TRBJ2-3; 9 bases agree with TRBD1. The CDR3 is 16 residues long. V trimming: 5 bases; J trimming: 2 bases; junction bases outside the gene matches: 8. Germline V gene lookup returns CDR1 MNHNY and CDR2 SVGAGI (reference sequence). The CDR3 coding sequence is TGTGCCAGCAGTCAAATAGGGACAGGGTTCACAGATACGCAGTATTTT. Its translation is CASSQIGTGFTDTQYF.

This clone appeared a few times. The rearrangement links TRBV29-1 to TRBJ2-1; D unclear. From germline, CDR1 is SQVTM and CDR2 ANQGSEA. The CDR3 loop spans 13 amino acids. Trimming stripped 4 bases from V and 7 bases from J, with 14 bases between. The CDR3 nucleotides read TGCAGCGTTGCAGCTCCCGTCGGGAATGAGCAGTTCTTC. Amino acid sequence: CSVAAPVGNEQFF.

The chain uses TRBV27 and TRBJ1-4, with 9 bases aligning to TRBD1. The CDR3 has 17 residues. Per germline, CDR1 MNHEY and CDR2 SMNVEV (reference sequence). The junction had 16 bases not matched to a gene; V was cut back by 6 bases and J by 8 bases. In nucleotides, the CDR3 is TGTGCCAGCAGCCCTCGCCGGGACAGGGAGAGAGAGGAAAAACTGTTTTTT. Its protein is CASSPRRDREREEKLFF.